This T cell receptor (beta chain) was sequenced in a study of T-cell reconstitution after alpha-beta-depleted transplantation in children. General study findings and limits: Where alpha-beta T cells came from about two months after transplant was reportedly several hundred expanded graft clones. Newly produced T cells mostly accounted for T-cell counts and diversity one year post-transplant.

Preparing the TCRbeta library involved the use of unique molecular identifiers. MiXCR, run by TCRdb on the PCR reads, gives a single entry per CDR3 protein. The sample shows some 830,000 distinct CDR3 sequences, about 16% of them seen only once. This clonotype came up once. What it binds is not known. The CDR3 is 14 residues long. V trimming: 6 bases; J trimming: 6 bases; junction bases outside the gene matches: 8. The receptor's source is a male patient under 18 who had a stem cell transplant for acute lymphoblastic leukemia, so the T cells may come from the graft donor. The V call is TRBV12-3 or TRBV12-4, the J call TRBJ1-5; 7 positions match TRBD1. This sample comprised PBMCs, mostly from graft donor cells, obtained 360 days after TCRalphabeta/CD19-depleted stem cell transplant. The DNA of the CDR3 is TGTGCCAGCAGGGCTCGACAGGGAAGTCAGCCCCAGCATTTT. Translated: CASRARQGSQPQHF.